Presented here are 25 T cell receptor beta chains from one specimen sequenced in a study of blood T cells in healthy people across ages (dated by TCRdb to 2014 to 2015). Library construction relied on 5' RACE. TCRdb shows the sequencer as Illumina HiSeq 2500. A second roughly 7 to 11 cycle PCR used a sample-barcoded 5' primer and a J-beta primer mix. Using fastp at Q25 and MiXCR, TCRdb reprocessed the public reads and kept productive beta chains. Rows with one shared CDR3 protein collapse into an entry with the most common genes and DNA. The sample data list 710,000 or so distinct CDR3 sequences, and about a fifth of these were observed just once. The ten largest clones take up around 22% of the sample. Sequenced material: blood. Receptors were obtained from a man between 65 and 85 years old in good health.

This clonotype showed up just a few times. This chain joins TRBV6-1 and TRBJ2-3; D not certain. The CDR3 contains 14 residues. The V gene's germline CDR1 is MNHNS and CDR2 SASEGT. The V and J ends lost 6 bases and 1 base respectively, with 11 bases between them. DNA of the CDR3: TGTGCCAGCAGCGTCGATGAACGCACAGATACGCAGTATTTT. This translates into CASSVDERTDTQYF.

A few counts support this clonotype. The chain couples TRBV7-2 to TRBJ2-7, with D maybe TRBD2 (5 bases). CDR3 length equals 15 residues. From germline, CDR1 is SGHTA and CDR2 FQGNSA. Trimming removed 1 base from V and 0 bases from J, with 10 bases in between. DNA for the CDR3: TGTGCCAGCAGCTTAGTGGACTCTTACTCCTACGAGCAGTACGTC. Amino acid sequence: CASSLVDSYSYEQYV.

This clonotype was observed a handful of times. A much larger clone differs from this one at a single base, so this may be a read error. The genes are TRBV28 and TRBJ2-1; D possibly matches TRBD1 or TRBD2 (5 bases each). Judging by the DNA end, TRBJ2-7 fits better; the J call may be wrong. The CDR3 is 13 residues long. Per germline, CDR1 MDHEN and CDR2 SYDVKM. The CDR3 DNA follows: TGTGCCAGCCACCGGGGCACCCCTTACGAGCAGTACTTC. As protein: CASHRGTPYEQYF.

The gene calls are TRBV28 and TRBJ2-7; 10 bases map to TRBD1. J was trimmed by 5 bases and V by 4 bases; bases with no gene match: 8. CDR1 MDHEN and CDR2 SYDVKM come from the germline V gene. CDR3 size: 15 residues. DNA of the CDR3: TGTGCCAGCAGTTCCCGACAGGGGGCGGGGGACGAGCAGTACTTC. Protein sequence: CASSSRQGAGDEQYF.

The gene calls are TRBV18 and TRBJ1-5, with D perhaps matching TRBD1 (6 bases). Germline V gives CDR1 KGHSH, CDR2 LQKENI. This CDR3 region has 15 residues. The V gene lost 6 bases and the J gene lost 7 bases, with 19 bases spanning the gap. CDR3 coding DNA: TGTGCCAGCTCCCCTAACCAACAGGGCTGGCAGCCCCAGCATTTT. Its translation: CASSPNQQGWQPQHF.

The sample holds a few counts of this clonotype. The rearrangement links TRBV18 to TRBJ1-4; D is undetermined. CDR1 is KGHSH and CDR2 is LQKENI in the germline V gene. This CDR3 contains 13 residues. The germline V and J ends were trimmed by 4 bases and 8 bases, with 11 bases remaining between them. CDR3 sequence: CASSLQLGEKLFF. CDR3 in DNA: TGTGCCAGCTCACTGCAGTTAGGCGAAAAACTGTTTTTT.

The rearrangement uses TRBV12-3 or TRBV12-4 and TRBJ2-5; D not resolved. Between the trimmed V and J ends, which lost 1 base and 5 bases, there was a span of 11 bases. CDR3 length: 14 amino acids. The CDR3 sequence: CASSLGGIRETQYF. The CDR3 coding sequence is TGTGCCAGCAGTTTAGGGGGTATAAGGGAGACCCAGTACTTC.

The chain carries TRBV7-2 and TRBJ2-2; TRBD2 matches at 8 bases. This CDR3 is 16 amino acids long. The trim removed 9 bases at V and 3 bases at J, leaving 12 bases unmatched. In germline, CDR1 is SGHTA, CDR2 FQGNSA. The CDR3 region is CARPPSLSGDTGELFF. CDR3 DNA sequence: TGTGCCAGACCACCGTCCCTTAGCGGGGACACCGGGGAGCTGTTTTTT.

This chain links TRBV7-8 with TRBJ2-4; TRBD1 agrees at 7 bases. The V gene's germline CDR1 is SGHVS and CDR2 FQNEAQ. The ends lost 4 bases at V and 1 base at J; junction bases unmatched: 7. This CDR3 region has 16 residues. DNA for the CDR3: TGTGCCAGCAGCTCAATCGCACAGGGGGCCAAAAACATTCAGTACTTC. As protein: CASSSIAQGAKNIQYF.

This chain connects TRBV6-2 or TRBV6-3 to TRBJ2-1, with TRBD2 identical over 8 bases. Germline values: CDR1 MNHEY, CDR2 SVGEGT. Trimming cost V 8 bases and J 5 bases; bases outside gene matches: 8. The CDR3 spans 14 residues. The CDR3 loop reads CASRPSGSNNEQFF. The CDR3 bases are TGTGCCAGCCGGCCTAGCGGGTCCAACAATGAGCAGTTCTTC.

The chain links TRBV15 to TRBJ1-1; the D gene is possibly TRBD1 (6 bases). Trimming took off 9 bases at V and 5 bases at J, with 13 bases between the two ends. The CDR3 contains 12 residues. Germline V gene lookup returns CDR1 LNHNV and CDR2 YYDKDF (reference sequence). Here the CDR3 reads CATWDKVTEAFF. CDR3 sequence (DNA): TGTGCCACTTGGGACAAAGTTACTGAAGCTTTCTTT.

DNA for the CDR3: TGCAGTGCTACCAGCGGGGGGACCCACGAGCAGTACTTC. Translated, it gives CSATSGGTHEQYF. This chain links TRBV20-1 with TRBJ2-5; 9 bases match TRBD2. The end of the DNA aligns better with TRBJ2-7, so the J call may be wrong. The V gene's germline CDR1 is DFQATT and CDR2 SNEGSKA (reference sequence). The CDR3 length is 13 residues.

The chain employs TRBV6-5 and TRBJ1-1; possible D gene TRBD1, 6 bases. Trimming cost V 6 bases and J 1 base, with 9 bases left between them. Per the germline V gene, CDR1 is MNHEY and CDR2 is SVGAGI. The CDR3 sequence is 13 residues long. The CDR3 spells CASRQGQNTEAFF. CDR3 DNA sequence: TGTGCCAGCAGACAGGGCCAGAACACTGAAGCTTTCTTT.

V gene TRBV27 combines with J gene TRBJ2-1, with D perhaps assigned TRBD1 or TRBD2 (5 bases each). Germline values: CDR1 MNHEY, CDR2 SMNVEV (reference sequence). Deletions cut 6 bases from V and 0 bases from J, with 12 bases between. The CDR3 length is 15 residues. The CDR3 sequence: CASRTGRSSYNEQFF. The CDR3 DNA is TGTGCCAGCAGAACGGGACGTAGCTCCTACAATGAGCAGTTCTTC.

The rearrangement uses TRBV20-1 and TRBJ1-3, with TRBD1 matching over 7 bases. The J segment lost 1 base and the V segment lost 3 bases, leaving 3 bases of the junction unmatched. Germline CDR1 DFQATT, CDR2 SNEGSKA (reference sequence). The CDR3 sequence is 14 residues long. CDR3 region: CSARGDSSGNTIYF. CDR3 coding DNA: TGCAGTGCTAGGGGGGACAGTTCTGGAAACACCATATATTTT.

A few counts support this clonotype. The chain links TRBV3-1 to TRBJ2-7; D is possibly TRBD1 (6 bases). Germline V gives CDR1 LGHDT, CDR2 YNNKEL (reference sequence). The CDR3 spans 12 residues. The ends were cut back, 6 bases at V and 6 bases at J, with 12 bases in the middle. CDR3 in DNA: TGTGCCAGCAGTCGGGTGGGGGCCGAGCAGTACTTC. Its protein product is CASSRVGAEQYF.

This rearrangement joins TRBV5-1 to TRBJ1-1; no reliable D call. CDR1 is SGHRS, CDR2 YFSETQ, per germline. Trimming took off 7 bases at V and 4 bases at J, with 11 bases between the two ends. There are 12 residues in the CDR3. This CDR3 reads CASYGPGTEAFF. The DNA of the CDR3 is TGCGCCAGCTACGGGCCCGGCACTGAAGCTTTCTTT.

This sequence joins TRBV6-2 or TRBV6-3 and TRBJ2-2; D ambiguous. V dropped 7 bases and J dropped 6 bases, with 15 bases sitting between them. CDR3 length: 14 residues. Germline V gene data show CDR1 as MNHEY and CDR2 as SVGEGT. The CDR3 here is CASTNDGVPGELFF. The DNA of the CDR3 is TGTGCCAGCACCAACGATGGGGTCCCCGGGGAGCTGTTTTTT.

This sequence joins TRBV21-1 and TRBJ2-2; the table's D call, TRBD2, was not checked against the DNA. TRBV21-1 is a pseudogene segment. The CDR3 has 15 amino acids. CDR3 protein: CASSKAGGDTGELFF. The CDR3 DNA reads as TGTGCCAGCAGCAAAGCGGGAGGGGACACCGGGGAGCTGTTTTTT.

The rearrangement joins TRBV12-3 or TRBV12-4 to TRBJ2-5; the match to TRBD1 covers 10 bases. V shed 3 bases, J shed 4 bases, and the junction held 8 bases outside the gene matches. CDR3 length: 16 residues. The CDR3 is CASSFNWGQGTETQYF. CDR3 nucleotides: TGTGCCAGCAGTTTTAATTGGGGACAGGGGACAGAGACCCAGTACTTC.

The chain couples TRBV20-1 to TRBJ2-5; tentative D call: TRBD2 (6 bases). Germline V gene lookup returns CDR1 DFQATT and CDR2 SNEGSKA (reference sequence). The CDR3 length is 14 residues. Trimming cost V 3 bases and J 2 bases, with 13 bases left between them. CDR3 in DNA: TGCAGTGCTAGGCGGGGACGGACACAAGAGACCCAGTACTTC. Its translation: CSARRGRTQETQYF.

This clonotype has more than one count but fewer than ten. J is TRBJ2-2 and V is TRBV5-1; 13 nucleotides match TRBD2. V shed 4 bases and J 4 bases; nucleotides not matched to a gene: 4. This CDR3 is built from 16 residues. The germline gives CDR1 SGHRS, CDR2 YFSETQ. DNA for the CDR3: TGCGCCAGCAGCCCGGGACTAGCGGGGAGCACCGGGGAGCTGTTTTTT. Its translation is CASSPGLAGSTGELFF. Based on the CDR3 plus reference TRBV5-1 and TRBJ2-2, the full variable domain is KAGVTQTPRYLIKTRGQQVTLSCSPISGHRSVSWYQQTPGQGLQFLFEYFSETQRNKGNFPGRFSGRQFSNSRSEMNVSTLELGDSALYLCASSPGLAGSTGELFFGEGSRLTVL.

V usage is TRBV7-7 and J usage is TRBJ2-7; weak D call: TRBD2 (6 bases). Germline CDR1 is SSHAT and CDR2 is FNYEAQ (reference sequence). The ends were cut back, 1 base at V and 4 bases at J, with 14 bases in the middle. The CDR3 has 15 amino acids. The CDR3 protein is CASSLDASRGYEQYF. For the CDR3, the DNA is TGTGCCAGCAGCTTAGATGCTAGCCGGGGGTACGAGCAGTACTTC.

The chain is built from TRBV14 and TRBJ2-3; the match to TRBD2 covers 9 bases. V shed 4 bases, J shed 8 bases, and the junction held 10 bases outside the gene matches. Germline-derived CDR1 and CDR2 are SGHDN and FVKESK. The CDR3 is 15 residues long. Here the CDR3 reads CASSLHSGSSGTQYF. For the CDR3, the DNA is TGTGCCAGCAGCCTCCATAGCGGGAGTTCGGGTACGCAGTATTTT.

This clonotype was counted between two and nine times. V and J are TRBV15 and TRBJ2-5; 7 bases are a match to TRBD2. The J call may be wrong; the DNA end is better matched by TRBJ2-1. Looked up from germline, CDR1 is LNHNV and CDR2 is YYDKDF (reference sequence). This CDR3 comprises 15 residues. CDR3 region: CATSRESGRSGEQFF. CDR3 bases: TGTGCCACCAGCAGAGAATCCGGGAGGTCCGGTGAGCAGTTCTTC.